Reported below is one T cell receptor (beta chain). The antigen remains undetermined. The sample originates from a study of T cell responses to AZD1222 COVID-19 vaccine. The protocol was immunoSEQ multiplex PCR, while the TCRdb copy is restricted to in-frame clones and leaves out a portion. The data contain around 130,000 clones, around nine tenths of them seen just once; the ten biggest clones take up 3% to 4.5%. J lost 2 bases, V lost 4 bases, and 7 bases had no gene match. Germline V lookup: CDR1 MDHEN, CDR2 SYDVKM. CDR3 length: 15 residues. Study-level points and caveats: Donors skewed white British and female; clonal diversity was possibly underestimated. Spike-specific TCR repertoires showed rising breadth and depth after two AZD1222 doses.

The J gene is TRBJ2-7, the V gene TRBV28; 8 bases align to TRBD2. The TCR was taken from an adult in good health. This specimen consisted of peripheral blood, obtained on day 0 of AZD1222 vaccination. Here the CDR3 DNA reads TGTGCCAGCAGTTCGGTGGTGACTAGCGCCTACGAGCAGTACTTC. Its protein is CASSSVVTSAYEQYF.